This T cell receptor beta chain was sequenced in a study of blood T cell repertoires in COVID-19. Study background: Some COVID-19 samples were acute and others convalescent; all came from the United States, Italy and Spain. In each case, the material was cDNA or gDNA derived from T cells, B-cell-depleted T cells, or PBMCs.

From germline, CDR1 is SGHAT and CDR2 FQNNGV. This CDR3 contains 15 residues. V shed 5 bases, J shed 8 bases, and the junction held 8 bases outside the gene matches. Here immunoSEQ multiplex PCR was the method, and the copy in TCRdb shows in-frame clones only, minus some. The sample records 350,000 to 400,000 clones, approximately 89% being singletons. The sequence was collected from a woman aged 25 to 45 who had recovered from COVID-19. This chain uses TRBV11-2 with TRBJ1-6; 8 bases are a match to TRBD1. The sample taken for sequencing was PBMCs or T cells enriched from blood (not recorded which). CDR3 protein: CASSPAPRGHSPLHF. The DNA of the CDR3 is TGTGCCAGCAGCCCCGCGCCCAGGGGGCATTCACCCCTCCACTTT.